This T cell receptor (beta chain) was captured by sequencing in a study of cytomegalovirus exposure and HLA in healthy donors. General study points: Cytomegalovirus association was assigned to approximately 160 TCR beta chains. In a later analysis, HLA-C alleles had the fewest associated TCRs, DRB1 alleles the most.

Vbeta (60) and Jbeta (13) primers were used in the PCR. The method was immunoSEQ multiplex PCR; TCRdb's version includes in-frame clones alone and lacks a portion of them. Among under 300,000 clones listed, over 90% were seen once. A word on this clone: Its antigen is unidentified.

Germline CDR1 and CDR2: SGHRS and YFSETQ. The ends were cut back, 3 bases at V and 5 bases at J, with 15 bases in the middle. This CDR3 contains 15 residues. This TCR came from a girl aged 2 to 10 in good health and CMV-seronegative. This chain joins TRBV5-1 and TRBJ1-5, with D maybe TRBD1 (6 bases). Sequencing input: PBMCs. The CDR3 here is CASSSAGALDQPQHF. For the CDR3, the DNA is TGCGCCAGCAGCTCGGCGGGGGCGTTGGATCAGCCCCAGCATTTT.